This TCR beta chain appears in the sequencing data of a study of OX40 agonist ivuxolimab in advanced cancers. Study results and caveats: CD8+ T cells were the subset that, on average, had more expanded clones than CD4+.

This table comes from immunoSEQ multiplex PCR, and its TCRdb copy is limited to in-frame clones, with some not included. The sample holds 2,000 or so clones, about 70% seen once. CDR3 length: 16 amino acids. CDR1 is MNHNS and CDR2 is SASEGT in the germline V gene. Unmatched junction bases numbered 12, after V lost 3 bases and J lost 7 bases. In this sample, this clone turned up a few times. Its matching antigen is unknown. This receptor was identified in an adult with an advanced solid tumor such as melanoma, head and neck, liver or kidney cancer. The chain employs TRBV6-1 and TRBJ2-7; 10 bases agree with TRBD1. Sequenced material: CD4+ or CD8+ T cells sorted from blood, taken in a trial of the OX40 agonist ivuxolimab. CDR3 bases: TGTGCCAGCAGTGATACTCGACAGGGGGCCTCAAGTGAGCAGTACTTC. Translated, it gives CASSDTRQGASSEQYF.